The 11 T cell receptor beta chains given below trace back to one sample, sequenced in a study of T cells in Graves' hyperthyroidism and ophthalmopathy. TCR beta CDR3 sequences were amplified from RNA transcripts. HTBI primers drove first-round RT-PCR of the TCR CDR3. Via MiXCR, TCRdb re-called the multiplex PCR reads, giving one row per CDR3 protein. The repertoire holds 500,000 to 600,000 distinct CDR3 sequences, with more than 45% as singletons. Sequences were obtained from peripheral blood or thyroid tissue (not recorded which). The source of these receptors is an adult woman with Graves' disease, either hyperthyroidism or ophthalmopathy (not recorded which).

Many counts were recorded for this clonotype. V usage is TRBV28 and J usage is TRBJ1-6; D gene ambiguous. V lost 5 bases and J 9 bases, leaving 14 bases between the germline ends. Germline assignment: CDR1 MDHEN and CDR2 SYDVKM. The CDR3 runs 14 residues. CDR3 DNA: TGTGCCAGCAGTAAGACACCGGAGGCTTCACCCCTCCACTTT. This codes for CASSKTPEASPLHF.

The chain employs TRBV29-1 and TRBJ1-1; no reliable D call. From germline, CDR1 is SQVTM and CDR2 ANQGSEA. V was trimmed by 7 bases and J by 1 base, leaving 7 bases between them. This CDR3 comprises 11 residues. CDR3: CSAPRNTEAFF. The CDR3 nucleotides are TGCAGCGCTCCAAGGAACACTGAAGCTTTCTTT.

V and J are TRBV7-9 and TRBJ2-5; TRBD2 matches at 10 bases. The V and J ends lost 6 bases and 5 bases, in that order; junction bases with no gene match: 12. Germline V gene sequence: CDR1 SEHNR, CDR2 FQNEAQ (reference sequence). This CDR3 is 16 amino acids long. CDR3 DNA sequence: TGTGCCAGCAGGTACAGCGGGAGGGCCCTCGGGGAGACCCAGTACTTC. It codes for CASRYSGRALGETQYF.

This clonotype came up many times. The rearrangement uses TRBV5-5 and TRBJ2-2; TRBD2 might be the D (5 bases). Looked up from germline, CDR1 is SGHKS and CDR2 is YYEKEE (reference sequence). This CDR3 has 14 residues. V was cut by 4 bases and J by 4 bases, with 11 bases left in between. The CDR3 is CASSAGPPTGELFF. The CDR3 DNA sequence: TGTGCCAGCAGCGCGGGTCCTCCCACCGGGGAGCTGTTTTTT.

V is TRBV7-6 and J is TRBJ2-5; the match to TRBD1 covers 8 bases. CDR1 is SGHVS, CDR2 FNYEAQ, per germline. J was trimmed by 5 bases and V by 2 bases; bases with no gene match: 7. This CDR3 has 15 residues. The CDR3 nucleotides are TGTGCCAGCAGCTTATCCAGGGGGCTTGGTGAGACCCAGTACTTC. Translating gives CASSLSRGLGETQYF.

CDR3 nucleotides: TGTGCCAGCAGTTTACCAGTGTCCCCAGGGACTGAAGCTTTCTTT. This translates into CASSLPVSPGTEAFF. The V call is TRBV28, the J call TRBJ1-1; D is possibly TRBD1 (5 bases). This CDR3 is built from 15 residues. The V end was cut by 2 bases, the J end by 5 bases, with 15 bases between. Germline assignment: CDR1 MDHEN and CDR2 SYDVKM.

As concerns this clonotype: A much larger clone differs by one base, so this may be a read error. The chain employs TRBV7-8 and TRBJ2-7; the D is unclear. Germline V gene data show CDR1 as SGHVS and CDR2 as FQNEAQ. The length of the CDR3 is 14 residues. As DNA, the CDR3 is TGTGTCAGCAGCCTGCCAACCGAAACCTACGAGCAGTACTTC. This gives the protein CVSSLPTETYEQYF. Combining the CDR3 with reference TRBV7-8 and TRBJ2-7 gives the whole variable domain GAGVSQSPRYKVAKRGQDVALRCDPISGHVSLFWYQQALGQGPEFLTYFQNEAQLDKSGLPSDRFFAERPEGSVSTLKIQRTQQEDSAVYLCVSSLPTETYEQYFGPGTRLTVT.

This clonotype appeared many times. V usage is TRBV29-1 and J usage is TRBJ2-7; D unresolved. V was pared by 4 bases and J by 0 bases, with 10 bases between. Germline V gene sequence: CDR1 SQVTM, CDR2 ANQGSEA. This CDR3 contains 13 residues. CDR3 sequence reads: CSVVHRSSYEQYF. Written as DNA, the CDR3 is TGCAGCGTTGTCCATAGGAGCTCCTACGAGCAGTACTTC.

Turning to this clonotype: Lacking the conserved final phenylalanine or tryptophan, this CDR3 likely reflects a read error. No DNA is shown, since the ends of the CDR3 on it are uncertain; the CDR3 is the one TCRdb lists. V and J are TRBV20-1 and TRBJ1-3. The CDR3 length equals 10 residues, ends included. CDR1 DFQATT and CDR2 SNEGSKA come from the germline V gene (reference sequence). The CDR3 is CSARYSGRDT.

Ten or more counts support this clonotype. The chain uses TRBV5-4 and TRBJ2-2; 9 bases agree with TRBD2. The V and J ends lost 5 bases and 4 bases, in that order; junction bases with no gene match: 6. CDR1 is SGHNT and CDR2 is YYREEE in the germline V gene (reference sequence). This CDR3 is 15 amino acids long. CDR3 nucleotides: TGTGCCAGCAGACTAACTAGCGGGTCCACCGGGGAGCTGTTTTTT. It is translated as CASRLTSGSTGELFF. Combining the CDR3 with reference TRBV5-4 and TRBJ2-2 gives the whole variable domain ETGVTQSPTHLIKTRGQQVTLRCSSQSGHNTVSWYQQALGQGPQFIFQYYREEENGRGNFPPRFSGLQFPNYSSELNVNALELDDSALYLCASRLTSGSTGELFFGEGSRLTVL.

V gene TRBV7-3 combines with J gene TRBJ2-1, with D possibly matching TRBD1 (5 bases). CDR1 SGHTA and CDR2 FQGTGA come from the germline V gene. CDR3 length: 14 amino acids. V was pared by 7 bases and J by 7 bases, with 17 bases between. The CDR3 region is CASKRGSEGNEQFF. DNA for the CDR3: TGTGCCAGCAAAAGGGGCTCGGAAGGAAATGAGCAGTTCTTC.